The clone carrying this T cell receptor (beta chain) was seen a handful of times. Antigen specificity is unknown. The sample holds other DNA sequences that translate to the same CDR3. This record comes from a study of beta chain features in type 1 diabetes. Findings and limits, study-wide: Researchers report that Type 1 diabetes patients had moderately but significantly shorter TCRB CDR3s across all four CD4+ subsets.

Since all of the isolated RNA was reverse transcribed, expressed TCRB transcripts were what got sequenced. Sequencing used immunoSEQ multiplex PCR; TCRdb keeps in-frame clones, though not all of them. The sample contains roughly 180,000 clones, 6.5% to 9.5% of which appear only once. Specimen: central memory CD4+ T cells from blood. The TCR was taken from a woman between 35 and 50 years old with type 1 diabetes.

CDR3 sequence reads: CATSRTRGRTEAFF. CDR3 nucleotide sequence: TGTGCCACCAGCAGAACCAGGGGGAGGACTGAAGCTTTCTTT. The chain employs TRBV15 and TRBJ1-1; 7 bases are a match to TRBD1. Germline CDR1 is LNHNV and CDR2 is YYDKDF (reference sequence). V lost 2 bases to trimming and J lost 5 bases; unmatched junction nucleotides: 5. The CDR3 totals 14 residues. Drawing the rest from reference TRBV15 and TRBJ1-1, the complete variable domain is DAMVIQNPRYQVTQFGKPVTLSCSQTLNHNVMYWYQQKSSQAPKLLFHYYDKDFNNEADTPDNFQSRRPNTSFCFLDIRSPGLGDTAMYLCATSRTRGRTEAFFGQGTRLTVV.